The 20 T cell receptor beta chains in this list originate from one sample, sequenced in a study of PD-L1 blockade in urothelial cancer. Produced via immunoSEQ multiplex PCR; TCRdb's table is partial and in-frame only. The sample comprises approximately 52,000 clones, 85% of which are singletons, and less than 20% rests with the top ten. Time point meaning: pretreatment peripheral blood. The sample was PBMCs, taken around atezolizumab (anti-PD-L1) treatment. The receptors come from a man in his 70s with urothelial cancer.

V is TRBV4-2 and J is TRBJ2-7, with TRBD2 as a possible D gene (7 bases). The CDR3 length is 15 residues. With 0 bases removed from V and 6 bases from J, the gap between germline ends came to 15 bases. Germline V gene sequence: CDR1 LGHNA, CDR2 YNFKEQ. CDR3 in DNA: TGTGCCAGCAGCCAAGAAGGGGGGGCGGGGTTCGAGCAGTACTTC. This codes for CASSQEGGAGFEQYF.

The CDR3 reads CASSQESSARVNEQFF. CDR3 nucleotide sequence: TGTGCCAGCAGCCAAGAGTCTAGCGCAAGAGTCAATGAGCAGTTCTTC. The chain employs TRBV4-2 and TRBJ2-1; a possible D gene is TRBD2 (6 bases). The CDR3 spans 16 residues. In germline, CDR1 is LGHNA, CDR2 YNFKEQ. V shed 0 bases and J shed 6 bases, with 15 bases lying between them.

The CDR3 bases are TGTGCCAGCAGCGCCGGACTAGCGGCTGGATTGTACGAGCAGTACTTC. It specifies CASSAGLAAGLYEQYF. The J gene is TRBJ2-7, the V gene TRBV9, with TRBD2 matching 10 bases. The CDR3 totals 16 residues. CDR1 and CDR2 from the germline V gene are SGDLS and YYNGEE. J was trimmed by 4 bases and V by 3 bases; bases with no gene match: 10.

The chain has TRBV6-6 and TRBJ2-1; TRBD1 might be the D (6 bases). V was clipped by 6 bases and J by 2 bases, with 11 bases between them. The germline V gene encodes CDR1 MNHNY and CDR2 SVGAGI (reference sequence). The CDR3 consists of 14 residues. The CDR3 loop is CASSLDSTYNEQFF. CDR3 nucleotides: TGTGCCAGCAGCCTGGACAGTACCTACAATGAGCAGTTCTTC.

On this clone: At one end, the junction sequence differs from germline, possibly due to a read error. Other DNA sequences in the sample encode the same CDR3. V is TRBV5-6 and J is TRBJ1-1; 11 nucleotides agree with TRBD1. The germline gives CDR1 SGHDT, CDR2 YYEEEE. The CDR3 loop spans 14 amino acids. Here the CDR3 reads CASRAGQGDTEAFF. The CDR3 bases are TGTGCTAGCAGGGCGGGACAGGGGGACACTGAAGCTTTCTTT.

This clone has a handful of counts. This chain connects TRBV2 to TRBJ1-1; D is undetermined. The V end was cut by 2 bases, the J end by 6 bases, with 10 bases between. The germline V gene encodes CDR1 SNHLY and CDR2 FYNNEI. This CDR3 has 13 residues. CDR3 DNA sequence: TGTGCCAGCAGTGAACAGTTTGCCGCTGAAGCTTTCTTT. Its translation is CASSEQFAAEAFF.

Concerning this clone itself: The identical CDR3 is also encoded by other nucleotide sequences in the sample. The V call is TRBV2, the J call TRBJ2-7; TRBD2 aligns across 8 bases. The junction had 4 bases not matched to a gene; V was cut back by 3 bases and J by 6 bases. There are 13 residues in the CDR3. Germline CDR1 is SNHLY and CDR2 is FYNNEI. CDR3 region: CASSEGLVPEQYF. CDR3 nucleotides: TGTGCCAGCAGTGAGGGACTAGTCCCCGAGCAGTACTTC. Full variable domain (rest looked up from reference TRBV2 and TRBJ2-7): EPEVTQTPSHQVTQMGQEVILRCVPISNHLYFYWYRQILGQKVEFLVSFYNNEISEKSEIFDDQFSVERPDGSNFTLKIRSTKLEDSAMYFCASSEGLVPEQYFGPGTRLTVT.

The V call is TRBV10-3, the J call TRBJ2-7; 9 nucleotides agree with TRBD2. Germline CDR1 ENHRY, CDR2 SYGVKD. The CDR3 extends over 14 amino acids. J lost 5 bases, V lost 5 bases, and 7 bases had no gene match. CDR3 amino acids: CAISIAGEVDEQYF. The CDR3 DNA follows: TGTGCCATCAGTATAGCGGGAGAGGTCGACGAGCAGTACTTC.

The gene calls are TRBV9 and TRBJ2-1; maybe TRBD1 (5 bases). Germline CDR1 is SGDLS and CDR2 is YYNGEE. V lost 5 bases, J lost 3 bases, and 15 bases lay in between. The length of the CDR3 is 15 residues. Here the CDR3 reads CASSGLGQGYNEQFF. The CDR3 DNA reads TGTGCCAGCAGTGGCTTGGGGCAGGGCTACAATGAGCAGTTCTTC.

The CDR3 is CASSQEGAAIYNEQFF. The CDR3 nucleotides read TGCGCCAGCAGCCAAGAAGGAGCGGCTATATACAATGAGCAGTTCTTC. The chain carries TRBV4-1 and TRBJ2-1, with D maybe TRBD2 (5 bases). The CDR3 loop spans 16 amino acids. V lost 0 bases and J 4 bases, leaving 13 bases between the germline ends. CDR1 MGHRA and CDR2 YSYEKL come from the germline V gene.

This chain connects TRBV19 to TRBJ2-5; D perhaps matches TRBD2 (7 bases). Germline loops: CDR1 LNHDA, CDR2 SQIVND (reference sequence). V lost 6 bases and J lost 1, with 15 bases in between. The CDR3 runs 15 residues. The CDR3 DNA is TGTGCCAGTAGAGATGGGGGGGGCATCCAAGAGACCCAGTACTTC. It is translated as CASRDGGGIQETQYF.

This chain links TRBV28 with TRBJ2-1, with 7 bases aligning to TRBD2. Germline-derived CDR1 and CDR2 are MDHEN and SYDVKM. V dropped 9 bases and J dropped 0; count of bases not matched to a gene: 8. CDR3 length: 15 residues. Here the CDR3 DNA reads TGTGCCAGTGCCCGAGGGAGGGCCTCCTACAATGAGCAGTTCTTC. This codes for CASARGRASYNEQFF.

The chain uses TRBV10-3 and TRBJ1-2, with TRBD1 as a possible D gene (6 bases). The germline CDR1 and CDR2 sequences are ENHRY and SYGVKD. This CDR3 is 14 amino acids long. V lost 2 bases and J 4 bases, leaving 11 bases between the germline ends. This CDR3 reads CAISEAGEGYGYTF. The CDR3 bases are TGTGCCATCAGTGAGGCAGGGGAGGGCTATGGCTACACCTTC.

This rearrangement joins TRBV5-1 to TRBJ1-4; D remains unclear. V was pared by 0 bases and J by 2 bases, with 5 bases between. The CDR3 contains 14 residues. CDR1 is SGHRS, CDR2 YFSETQ, per germline. CDR3 sequence: CASSLDTTNEKLFF. The CDR3 nucleotides read TGCGCCAGCAGCTTGGACACGACTAATGAAAAACTGTTTTTT.

This chain links TRBV10-3 with TRBJ2-7, with 12 bases fitting TRBD2. V was pared by 3 bases and J by 5 bases, with 2 bases of the junction left unmatched. The CDR3 is 14 amino acids. Germline CDR1 is ENHRY and CDR2 is SYGVKD. CDR3 nucleotides: TGTGCCATCAGTGACTCTAGCGGGAGGGACGAGCAGTACTTC. Its translation: CAISDSSGRDEQYF.

As to this clone: One end of the junction is discordant with germline, which a read error may explain. This chain links TRBV7-2 with TRBJ2-7; 7 nucleotides agree with TRBD1. The CDR3 length is 13 residues. Germline CDR1 SGHTA, CDR2 FQGNSA. CDR3 coding DNA: TGTGCCAGCAGATCAAGCGCTCCGGGACAGACAACTTTC. Protein sequence: CASRSSAPGQTTF.

This chain connects TRBV29-1 to TRBJ2-1; 8 bases are a match to TRBD2. V lost 2 bases and J lost 2; bases outside the gene matches: 11. This CDR3 is built from 17 residues. CDR1 is SQVTM and CDR2 is ANQGSEA in the germline V gene. The CDR3 bases are TGCAGCGTTGAAAACGAATGGAGCGGGAGCCCCTACAATGAGCAGTTCTTC. It codes for CSVENEWSGSPYNEQFF.

The V call is TRBV5-4, the J call TRBJ2-6, with 9 bases fitting TRBD2. This CDR3 has 17 residues. J was trimmed by 4 bases and V by 0 bases; bases with no gene match: 5. From germline, CDR1 is SGHNT and CDR2 YYREEE (reference sequence). The CDR3 loop is CASSLGGRGAGANVLTF. Here the CDR3 DNA reads TGTGCCAGCAGCTTGGGCGGGAGGGGGGCCGGGGCCAACGTCCTGACTTTC.

V and J are TRBV9 and TRBJ2-5; 7 positions agree with TRBD1. Unmatched junction bases numbered 2, after V lost 0 bases and J lost 0 bases. CDR1 is SGDLS, CDR2 YYNGEE, per germline. The CDR3 has 15 residues. CDR3 loop: CASSVEGGYQETQYF. CDR3 DNA: TGTGCCAGCAGCGTAGAAGGGGGCTACCAAGAGACCCAGTACTTC.

This rearrangement joins TRBV18 to TRBJ2-1; TRBD1 matches 9 bases. V lost 3 bases, J lost 8 bases, and 14 bases stayed unmatched. The CDR3 covers 17 residues. In germline, CDR1 is KGHSH, CDR2 LQKENI. CDR3 residues: CASSPFLDRGGFDEQFF. CDR3 nucleotide sequence: TGTGCCAGCTCACCCTTTCTGGACAGGGGAGGTTTCGATGAGCAGTTCTTC.